This is a list of T cell receptor beta chains from one sample in a study of blood T cell repertoires in COVID-19. Using immunoSEQ multiplex PCR, the repertoire was profiled, and TCRdb retains in-frame clones only, with some absent. Found here are about 220,000 clones, under 90% of them singletons; the top ten hold less than 6.5%. The sequenced sample was peripheral blood. These receptors originate from a woman aged 60 to 75 who had recovered from COVID-19. The CDR3 runs from the conserved cysteine through the conserved F or W. A D gene is named only where the DNA matches it firmly. Size is omitted from some rows. Given values are once, few, many or a class for expanded clones.

size: .
J: TRBJ2-3
D: TRBD2
V: TRBV2
CDR3: CASSASGGITDTQYF
DNA: TGTGCCAGCAGTGCTAGCGGGGGGATCACAGATACGCAGTATTTT

size: .
J: TRBJ2-7
D: TRBD2
V: TRBV20-1
CDR3: CSASSNEGGAYEQYF
DNA: TGCAGTGCTAGTTCCAATGAGGGAGGGGCCTACGAGCAGTACTTC

size: few
J: TRBJ1-1
D: .
V: TRBV9
CDR3: CASSPFGGTTEAFF
DNA: TGTGCCAGCAGCCCGTTCGGCGGGACCACTGAAGCTTTCTTT

size: .
J: TRBJ2-1
D: .
V: TRBV9
CDR3: CASSVVSGNNEQFF
DNA: TGTGCCAGCAGCGTAGTCTCGGGGAACAATGAGCAGTTCTTC

size: .
J: TRBJ1-3
D: .
V: TRBV5-1
CDR3: CASSLPPRQTSGNTIYF
DNA: TGCGCCAGCAGCTTGCCGCCGAGGCAGACCTCTGGAAACACCATATATTTT

size: .
J: TRBJ1-6
D: TRBD1
V: TRBV27
CDR3: CASRYGTENSPLHF
DNA: TGTGCCAGCAGATACGGGACAGAAAATTCACCCCTCCACTTT

size: .
J: TRBJ2-2
D: TRBD1
V: TRBV24-1
CDR3: CATSGTGVHTGELFF
DNA: TGTGCCACCAGCGGGACAGGGGTACACACCGGGGAGCTGTTTTTT

size: .
J: TRBJ1-3
D: .
V: TRBV5-6
CDR3: CASSYTNSGNTIYF
DNA: TGTGCCAGCAGTTACACAAACTCTGGAAACACCATATATTTT

size: .
J: TRBJ2-3
D: TRBD2
V: TRBV4-2
CDR3: CASSKGTSGDASTDTQYF
DNA: TGTGCCAGCAGCAAAGGGACTAGCGGGGATGCTAGCACAGATACGCAGTATTTT

size: .
J: TRBJ2-1
D: TRBD1
V: TRBV15
CDR3: CATSEADRENEQFF
DNA: TGTGCCACCAGCGAAGCGGACAGGGAGAATGAGCAGTTCTTC

size: .
J: TRBJ2-5
D: .
V: TRBV5-6
CDR3: CASSLVSAQETQYF
DNA: TGTGCCAGCAGCTTGGTTAGTGCCCAAGAGACCCAGTACTTC

size: .
J: TRBJ1-2
D: TRBD1
V: TRBV7-9
CDR3: CASSHTGGMGYTF
DNA: TGTGCCAGCAGCCACACAGGGGGCATGGGCTACACCTTC

size: .
J: TRBJ1-2
D: TRBD1
V: TRBV3-1/TRBV3-2
CDR3: CASSPGGGYTF
DNA: TGTGCCAGCAGCCCAGGGGGTGGCTACACCTTC

size: .
J: TRBJ2-7
D: TRBD2
V: TRBV5-4
CDR3: CASSSRRGSYEQYF
DNA: TGTGCCAGCAGTTCCAGGCGGGGGTCCTACGAGCAGTACTTC

size: .
J: TRBJ1-6
D: .
V: TRBV6-2/TRBV6-3
CDR3: CASSRAHNSPLHF
DNA: TGTGCCAGCAGCAGAGCTCATAATTCACCCCTCCACTTT

size: .
J: TRBJ2-1
D: TRBD2
V: TRBV4-3
CDR3: CASSQVLSGGITYNEQFF
DNA: TGCGCCAGCAGCCAAGTCCTGAGCGGGGGGATTACTTACAATGAGCAGTTCTTC

size: .
J: TRBJ1-5
D: .
V: TRBV6-5
CDR3: CASSYAGFNQPQHF
DNA: TGTGCCAGCAGTTACGCGGGATTCAATCAGCCCCAGCATTTT

size: .
J: TRBJ2-2
D: TRBD1
V: TRBV27
CDR3: CASNDRTGWNTGELFF
DNA: TGTGCCAGCAATGACAGGACAGGCTGGAACACCGGGGAGCTGTTTTTT

size: once
J: TRBJ1-3
D: .
V: TRBV13
CDR3: CASSGGHLSGNTIYF
DNA: TGTGCCAGCAGTGGAGGGCACCTCTCTGGAAACACCATATATTTT

size: .
J: TRBJ2-3
D: .
V: TRBV3-1/TRBV3-2
CDR3: CASSQDIVRGSTDTQYF
DNA: TGTGCCAGCAGCCAAGATATCGTGAGGGGGAGCACAGATACGCAGTATTTT

size: .
J: TRBJ2-7
D: TRBD1
V: TRBV5-4
CDR3: CASSLSQGSYEQYF
DNA: TGTGCCAGCAGCTTATCACAGGGGTCCTACGAGCAGTACTTC

size: .
J: TRBJ2-7
D: TRBD2
V: TRBV12-3/TRBV12-4
CDR3: CASSLPSGYEQYF
DNA: TGTGCCAGCAGCCTTCCTAGCGGCTACGAGCAGTACTTC

size: .
J: TRBJ2-3
D: .
V: TRBV29-1
CDR3: CSGERASTDTQYF
DNA: TGCAGCGGAGAGCGAGCTAGCACAGATACGCAGTATTTT